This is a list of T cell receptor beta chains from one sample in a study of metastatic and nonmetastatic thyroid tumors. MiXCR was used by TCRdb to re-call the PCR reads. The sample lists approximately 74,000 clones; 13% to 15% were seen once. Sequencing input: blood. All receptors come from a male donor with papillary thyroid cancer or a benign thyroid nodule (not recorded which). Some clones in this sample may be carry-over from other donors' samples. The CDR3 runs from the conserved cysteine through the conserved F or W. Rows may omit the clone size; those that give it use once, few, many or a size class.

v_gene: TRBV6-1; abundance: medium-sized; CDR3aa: CASSDGRILNSPLHF
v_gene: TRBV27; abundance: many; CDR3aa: CASSLSGGYTEAFF
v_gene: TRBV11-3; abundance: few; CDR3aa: CASSREHSSNEQFF
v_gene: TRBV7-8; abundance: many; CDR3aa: CASSSRSSGANVLTF
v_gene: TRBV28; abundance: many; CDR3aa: CASSSKLASKSGNEQFF
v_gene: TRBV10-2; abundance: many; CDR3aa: CASSEIQTNTEAFF
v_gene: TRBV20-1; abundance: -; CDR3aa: CSARLRARDYNEQFF
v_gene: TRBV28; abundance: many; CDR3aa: CASSLSQGFTEAFF
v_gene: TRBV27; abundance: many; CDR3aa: CASSFRRANYGYTF
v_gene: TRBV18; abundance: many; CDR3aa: CASSLDAAKYEQYF
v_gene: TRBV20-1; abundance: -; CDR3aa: CSARSWGPGLAGDTQYF
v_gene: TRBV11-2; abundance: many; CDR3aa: CASSLDNQRADQETQYF
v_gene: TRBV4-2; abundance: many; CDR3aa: CASSKYLWTGETAASGELFF
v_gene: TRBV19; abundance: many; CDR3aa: CASSITRNYGYTF
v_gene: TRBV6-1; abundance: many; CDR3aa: CASSFQGDTEAFF
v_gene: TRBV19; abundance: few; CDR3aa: CASNPEATYEQYF
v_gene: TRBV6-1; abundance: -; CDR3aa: CASEGSVNTIYF
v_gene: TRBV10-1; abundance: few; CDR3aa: CASVRDGLAPMNEQFF